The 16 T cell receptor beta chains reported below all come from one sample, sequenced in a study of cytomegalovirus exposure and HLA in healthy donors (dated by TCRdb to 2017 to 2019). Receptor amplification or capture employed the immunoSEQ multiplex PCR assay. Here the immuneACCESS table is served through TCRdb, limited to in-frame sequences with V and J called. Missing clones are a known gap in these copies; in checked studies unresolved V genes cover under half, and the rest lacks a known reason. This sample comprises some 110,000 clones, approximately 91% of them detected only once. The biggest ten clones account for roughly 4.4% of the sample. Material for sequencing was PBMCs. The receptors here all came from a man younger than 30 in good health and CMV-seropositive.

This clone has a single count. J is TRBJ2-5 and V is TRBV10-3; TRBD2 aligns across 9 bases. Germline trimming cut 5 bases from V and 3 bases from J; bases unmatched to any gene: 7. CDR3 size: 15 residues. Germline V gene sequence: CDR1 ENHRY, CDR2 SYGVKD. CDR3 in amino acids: CAISQGAGGEETQYF. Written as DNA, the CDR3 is TGTGCCATCAGTCAGGGCGCGGGGGGGGAAGAGACCCAGTACTTC.

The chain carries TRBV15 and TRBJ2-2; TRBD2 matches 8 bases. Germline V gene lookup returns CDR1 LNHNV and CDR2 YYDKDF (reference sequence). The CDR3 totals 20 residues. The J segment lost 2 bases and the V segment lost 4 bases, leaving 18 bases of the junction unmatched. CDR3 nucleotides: TGTGCCACCAGCACCCCGCCGAGCCGGGGGGGCCGGGTAAACACCGGGGAGCTGTTTTTT. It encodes CATSTPPSRGGRVNTGELFF.

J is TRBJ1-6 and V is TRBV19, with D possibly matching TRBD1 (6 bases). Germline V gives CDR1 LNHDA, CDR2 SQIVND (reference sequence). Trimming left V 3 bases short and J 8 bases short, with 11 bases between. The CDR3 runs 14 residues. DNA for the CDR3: TGTGCCAGTAGTATGACAGGTCGGGATTCACCCCTCCACTTT. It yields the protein CASSMTGRDSPLHF.

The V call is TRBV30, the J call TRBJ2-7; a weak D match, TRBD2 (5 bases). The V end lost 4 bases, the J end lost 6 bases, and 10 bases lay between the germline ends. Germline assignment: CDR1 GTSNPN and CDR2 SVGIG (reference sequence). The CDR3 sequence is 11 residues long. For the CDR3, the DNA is TGTGCCTGGACGAGGGTTTCCGAGCAGTACTTC. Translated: CAWTRVSEQYF.

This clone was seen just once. CDR3 bases: TGTGCCAGCACGATGACTGACACCGGGGAGCTGTTTTTT. Its protein is CASTMTDTGELFF. The chain has TRBV2 and TRBJ2-2; no firm D call. This CDR3 region has 13 residues. Germline CDR1 is SNHLY and CDR2 is FYNNEI. V was cut by 7 bases and J by 3 bases, with 9 bases left in between.

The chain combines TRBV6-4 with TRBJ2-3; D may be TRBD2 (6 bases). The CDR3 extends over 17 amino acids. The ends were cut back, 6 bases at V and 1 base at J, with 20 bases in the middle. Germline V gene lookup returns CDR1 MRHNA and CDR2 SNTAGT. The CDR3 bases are TGTGCCAGCAGCGCTAGCGTTGGATCACAGGGCACAGATACGCAGTATTTT. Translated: CASSASVGSQGTDTQYF.

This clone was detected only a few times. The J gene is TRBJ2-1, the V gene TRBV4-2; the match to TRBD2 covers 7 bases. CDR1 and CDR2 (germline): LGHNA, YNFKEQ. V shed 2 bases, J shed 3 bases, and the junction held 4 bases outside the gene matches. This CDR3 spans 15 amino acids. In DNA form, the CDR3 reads TGTGCCAGCAGCCAAAGACTAGCAGACTACAATGAGCAGTTCTTC. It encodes CASSQRLADYNEQFF.

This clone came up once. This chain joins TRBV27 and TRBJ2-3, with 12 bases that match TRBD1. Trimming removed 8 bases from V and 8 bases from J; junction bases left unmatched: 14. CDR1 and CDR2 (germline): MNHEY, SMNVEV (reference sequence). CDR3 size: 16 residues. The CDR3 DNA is TGTGCCAGCCATCTCCGGGACAGGGGGCTTGAGGGTACGCAGTATTTT. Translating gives CASHLRDRGLEGTQYF.

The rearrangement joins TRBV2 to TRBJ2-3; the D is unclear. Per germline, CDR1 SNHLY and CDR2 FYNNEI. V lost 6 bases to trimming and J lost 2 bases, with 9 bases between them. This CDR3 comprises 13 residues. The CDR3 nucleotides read TGTGCCAGCAGGTCTAGTGTCACAGATACGCAGTATTTT. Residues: CASRSSVTDTQYF.

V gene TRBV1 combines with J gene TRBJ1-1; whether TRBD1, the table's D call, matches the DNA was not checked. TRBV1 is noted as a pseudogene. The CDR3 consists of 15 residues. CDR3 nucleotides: TGCACCAGCAGCCAATCAGGGACAGGTTCTGGGGGAGCTTTCTTT. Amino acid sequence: CTSSQSGTGSGGAFF.

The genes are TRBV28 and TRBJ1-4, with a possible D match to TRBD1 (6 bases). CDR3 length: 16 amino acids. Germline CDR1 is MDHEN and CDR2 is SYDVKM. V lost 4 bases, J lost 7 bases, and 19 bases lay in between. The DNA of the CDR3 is TGTGCCAGCAGTTCCTCCTTGGGGGCAACGGGTGAAAAACTGTTTTTT. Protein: CASSSSLGATGEKLFF.

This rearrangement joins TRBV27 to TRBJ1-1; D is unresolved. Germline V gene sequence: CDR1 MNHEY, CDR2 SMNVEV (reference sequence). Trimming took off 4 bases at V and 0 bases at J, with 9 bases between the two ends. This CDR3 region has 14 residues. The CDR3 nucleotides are TGTGCCAGCAGTTCGACAAGGATGAACACTGAAGCTTTCTTT. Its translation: CASSSTRMNTEAFF.

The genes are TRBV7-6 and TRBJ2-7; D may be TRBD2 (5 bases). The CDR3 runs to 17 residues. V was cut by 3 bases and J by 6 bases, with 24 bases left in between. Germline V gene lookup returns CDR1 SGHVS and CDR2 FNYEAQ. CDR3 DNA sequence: TGTGCCAGCAGCTTGCTGACCCTAGCCGGGGTGCCCGGCGAGCAGTACTTC. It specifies CASSLLTLAGVPGEQYF.

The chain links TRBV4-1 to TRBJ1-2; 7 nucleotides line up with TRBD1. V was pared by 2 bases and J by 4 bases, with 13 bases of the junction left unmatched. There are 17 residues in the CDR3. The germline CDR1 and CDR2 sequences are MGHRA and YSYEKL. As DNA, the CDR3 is TGCGCCAGCAGCCAAAGGAAGAATCAGGGGGTAAGCTATGGCTACACCTTC. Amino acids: CASSQRKNQGVSYGYTF.

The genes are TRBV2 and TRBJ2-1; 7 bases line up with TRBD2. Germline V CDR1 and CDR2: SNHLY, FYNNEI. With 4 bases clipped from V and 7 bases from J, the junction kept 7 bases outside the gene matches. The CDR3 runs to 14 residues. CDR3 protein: CASSGDGTINEQFF. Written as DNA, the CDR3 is TGTGCCAGCAGTGGGGACGGGACTATTAATGAGCAGTTCTTC.

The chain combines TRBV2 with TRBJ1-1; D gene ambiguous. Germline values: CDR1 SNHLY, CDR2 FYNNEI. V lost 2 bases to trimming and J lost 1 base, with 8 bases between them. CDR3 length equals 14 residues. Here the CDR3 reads CASSESLENTEAFF. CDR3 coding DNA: TGTGCCAGCAGTGAATCGTTAGAGAACACTGAAGCTTTCTTT.